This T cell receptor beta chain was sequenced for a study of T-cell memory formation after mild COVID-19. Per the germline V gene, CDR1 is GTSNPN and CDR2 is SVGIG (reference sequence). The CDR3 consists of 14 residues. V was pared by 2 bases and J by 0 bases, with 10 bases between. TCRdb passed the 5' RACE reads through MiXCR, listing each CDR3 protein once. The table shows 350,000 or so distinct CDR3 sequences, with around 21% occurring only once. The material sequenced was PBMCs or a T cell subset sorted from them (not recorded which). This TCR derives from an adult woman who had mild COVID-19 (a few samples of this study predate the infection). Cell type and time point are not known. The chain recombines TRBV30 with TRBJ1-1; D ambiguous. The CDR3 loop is CAWSREIMNTEAFF. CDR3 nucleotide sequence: TGTGCCTGGAGTAGAGAAATTATGAACACTGAAGCTTTCTTT. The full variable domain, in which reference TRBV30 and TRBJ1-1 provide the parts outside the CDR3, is SQTIHQWPATLVQPVGSPLSLECTVEGTSNPNLYWYRQAAGRGLQLLFYSVGIGQISSEVPQNLSASRPQDRQFILSSKKLLLSDSGFYLCAWSREIMNTEAFFGQGTRLTVV.